Listed below are T cell receptor beta chains from one sample, sequenced in a study of blood T cell repertoires in COVID-19. TCRdb's copy holds only in-frame clones and misses some; the assay was immunoSEQ multiplex PCR. Of about 140,000 clones in the sample, approximately 90% are singletons; the top ten hold just over 3%. Sequencing was done on a sample of peripheral blood. The source of these receptors is a woman aged 60 to 75 with active COVID-19. Both conserved end residues are part of each CDR3. D genes are given only for firm matches. A clone size is listed for some rows: how often the clone was seen (once, few, many), or a class if it is expanded.

j_call d_call clone_size v_call cdr3_length cdr3_aa cdr3_nt
TRBJ2-1 . . TRBV6-1 14 CASSESRGYNEQFF TGTGCCAGCAGTGAATCGCGAGGGTACAATGAGCAGTTCTTC
TRBJ2-3 . . TRBV6-5 14 CASGRGGSADTQYF TGTGCCAGCGGTCGTGGGGGGAGCGCAGATACGCAGTATTTT
TRBJ1-2 TRBD1 . TRBV28 16 CASSPNPGTGGFGYTF TGTGCCAGCAGTCCGAACCCAGGGACAGGGGGCTTTGGCTACACCTTC
TRBJ1-3 . . TRBV9 14 CASSETGSGNTIYF TGTGCCAGCAGCGAAACAGGCTCGGGAAACACCATATATTTT
TRBJ2-1 TRBD1 . TRBV6-5 15 CASSYRGQPYNEQFF TGTGCCAGCAGCTACAGGGGCCAACCCTACAATGAGCAGTTCTTC
TRBJ2-5 TRBD2 . TRBV9 16 CASSGMVAGGGETQYF TGTGCCAGCAGCGGGATGGTAGCGGGAGGCGGGGAGACCCAGTACTTC
TRBJ1-1 TRBD1 once TRBV5-1 13 CASSLKGAGEAFF TGCGCCAGCAGCTTGAAGGGGGCGGGTGAAGCTTTCTTT
TRBJ2-7 TRBD2 . TRBV4-1 19 CASSQESAFAGGRDDEQYF TGCGCCAGCAGCCAAGAAAGTGCGTTCGCGGGAGGAAGGGACGACGAGCAGTACTTC
TRBJ2-1 TRBD2 . TRBV5-4 16 CASRAGTSGRAGEQFF TGTGCCAGCAGGGCCGGGACTAGCGGGAGGGCCGGTGAGCAGTTCTTC
TRBJ2-3 TRBD2 . TRBV10-3 21 CAISDAPPGTSGEGVTDTQYF TGTGCCATCAGTGATGCTCCACCCGGGACTAGCGGGGAGGGTGTTACAGATACGCAGTATTTT
TRBJ1-5 . . TRBV18 13 CASRQDVNQPQHF TGTGCCAGCCGACAGGACGTCAATCAGCCCCAGCATTTT
TRBJ1-1 TRBD1 . TRBV5-1 14 CASSGGTGITEAFF TGCGCCAGCAGCGGAGGGACAGGGATCACTGAAGCTTTCTTT
TRBJ2-3 . . TRBV29-1 13 CSVEDRSTNSQYF TGCAGCGTTGAAGATCGCTCGACTAATTCGCAGTATTTT
TRBJ1-1 . . TRBV4-2 17 CASSHLLTRQSNTEAFF TGTGCCAGCAGCCACCTTCTAACGAGACAGTCGAACACTGAAGCTTTCTTT
TRBJ1-5 . . TRBV6-4 14 CASSATGGNQPQHF TGTGCCAGCAGTGCCACCGGGGGCAATCAGCCCCAGCATTTT
TRBJ1-5 . . TRBV28 15 CASGGRRARSQPQHF TGTGCCAGCGGGGGACGGAGGGCGCGGAGTCAGCCCCAGCATTTT